The 28 T cell receptor beta chains below come from one sample, sequenced in a study of shared clonotypes between healthy human individuals. Sequencing was performed with immunoSEQ multiplex PCR; in TCRdb, only in-frame clones are kept and a portion is missing. The profile covers approximately 710,000 clones, with around 91% appearing a single time and about 33% taken by the ten largest. Sequenced sample: memory CD8+ T cells from PBMCs. Subset noted: CD45RO+ cells pooled with CCR7-negative TemRA cells. These receptors were collected from a man younger than 35 in good health. Some clones in this sample may be carry-over from other donors' samples.

In its sample, this clone was seen once. V usage is TRBV11-2 and J usage is TRBJ2-7; a possible D gene is TRBD1 (5 bases). With 4 bases removed from V and 3 bases from J, the gap between germline ends came to 10 bases. The CDR3 sequence is 13 residues long. Per the germline V gene, CDR1 is SGHAT and CDR2 is FQNNGV. CDR3 loop: CASSSDRYYEQYF. The CDR3 region has the DNA TGTGCCAGCAGCTCAGACAGATACTACGAGCAGTACTTC.

This sequence joins TRBV27 and TRBJ2-3; a possible D gene is TRBD2 (7 bases). Germline values: CDR1 MNHEY, CDR2 SMNVEV (reference sequence). Between the trimmed V and J ends, which lost 6 bases and 2 bases, there was a span of 21 bases. This CDR3 is built from 17 residues. CDR3 protein: CASSRTGVRGATDTQYF. CDR3 bases: TGTGCCAGCAGCCGAACGGGAGTTCGGGGGGCCACAGATACGCAGTATTTT.

The chain is built from TRBV5-1 and TRBJ1-4; D gene ambiguous. CDR1 is SGHRS, CDR2 YFSETQ, per germline. This CDR3 spans 16 amino acids. The V and J ends lost 0 bases and 0 bases respectively, with 9 bases between them. The CDR3 here is CASSLEGGTTNEKLFF. DNA of the CDR3: TGCGCCAGCAGCTTGGAGGGCGGCACAACTAATGAAAAACTGTTTTTT.

The V gene is TRBV7-8, the J gene TRBJ1-5; TRBD1 matches at 10 bases. The germline V gene encodes CDR1 SGHVS and CDR2 FQNEAQ. There are 18 residues in the CDR3. The junction had 16 bases not matched to a gene; V was cut back by 5 bases and J by 6 bases. CDR3 in DNA: TGTGCCAGCAGCCCCTCTATCGTCGGGACAGGGGTCTCTCAGCCCCAGCATTTT. Amino acids: CASSPSIVGTGVSQPQHF.

Comment on this clone: Other DNA sequences in this sample translate to the same CDR3. The chain couples TRBV25-1 to TRBJ2-7; TRBD1 is a possible D gene (5 bases). Between the trimmed V and J ends, which lost 4 bases and 7 bases, there was a span of 8 bases. The CDR3 has 11 residues. The V gene's germline CDR1 is MGHDK and CDR2 SYGVNS. The CDR3 DNA reads as TGTGCCAGCAGTGTAAGGGGAGAGCAGTACTTC. Translating it yields CASSVRGEQYF.

The gene calls are TRBV7-8 and TRBJ2-3; D not certain. The CDR3 is 15 amino acids. CDR1 SGHVS and CDR2 FQNEAQ come from the germline V gene. Trimming left V 5 bases short and J 2 bases short, with 14 bases between. The CDR3 sequence: CASSPSLELTDTQYF. CDR3 coding DNA: TGTGCCAGCAGCCCCAGTTTGGAACTCACAGATACGCAGTATTTT.

The chain couples TRBV6-4 to TRBJ2-3; D might be TRBD2 (6 bases). Trimming took off 3 bases at V and 1 base at J, with 11 bases between the two ends. The CDR3 length is 15 residues. Germline V gives CDR1 MRHNA, CDR2 SNTAGT. Here the CDR3 reads CASSEGSGGTDTQYF. The DNA for the CDR3 is TGTGCCAGCAGTGAGGGCTCGGGGGGCACAGATACGCAGTATTTT.

The V and J genes are TRBV5-1 and TRBJ1-2; 8 nucleotides line up with TRBD1. Trimming took 5 bases from V and 6 from J; bases not matched to a gene: 6. The germline CDR1 and CDR2 sequences are SGHRS and YFSETQ. This CDR3 is built from 13 residues. This CDR3 reads CASRDSTGDGYTF. CDR3 sequence (DNA): TGCGCCAGCAGGGATTCGACAGGGGATGGCTACACCTTC.

The chain combines TRBV15 with TRBJ1-2; maybe TRBD1 (5 bases). The germline V gene has CDR1 LNHNV and CDR2 YYDKDF (reference sequence). The CDR3 spans 18 residues. V was shortened by 0 bases and J by 2 bases, with 19 bases between the two germline ends. The CDR3 loop reads CATSRDFSETAMNYGYTF. The CDR3 DNA reads as TGTGCCACCAGCAGAGATTTTAGCGAGACAGCCATGAACTATGGCTACACCTTC.

This clone was seen just once. The V call is TRBV27, the J call TRBJ2-7; D is uncertain. The CDR3 spans 15 residues. V gave up 5 bases and J gave up 3 bases, with 17 bases separating them. CDR1 is MNHEY, CDR2 SMNVEV, per germline (reference sequence). In DNA, the CDR3 is TGTGCCAGCAGTCTAGTGCCCCAGGAGATCTACGAGCAGTACTTC. As protein: CASSLVPQEIYEQYF.

CDR3 sequence: CASSLDGLAGNEQFF. Here the CDR3 DNA reads TGTGCCAGCAGCTTAGACGGACTAGCGGGCAATGAGCAGTTCTTC. The chain couples TRBV7-9 to TRBJ2-1; TRBD2 aligns across 11 bases. With 1 base clipped from V and 6 bases from J, the junction kept 2 bases outside the gene matches. Germline CDR1 and CDR2: SEHNR and FQNEAQ (reference sequence). The CDR3 has 15 residues.

This clone was seen a handful of times. The chain uses TRBV6-5 and TRBJ1-5; D not resolved. Germline CDR1 MNHEY, CDR2 SVGAGI. V lost 6 bases to trimming and J lost 0 bases, with 6 bases between them. This CDR3 comprises 13 residues. CDR3 DNA sequence: TGTGCCAGCAGCCCCTATAGCAATCAGCCCCAGCATTTT. As protein: CASSPYSNQPQHF.

This chain links TRBV5-6 with TRBJ2-3; 9 nucleotides agree with TRBD2. CDR3 length equals 17 residues. Germline CDR1 reads SGHDT; CDR2 reads YYEEEE. The trim removed 0 bases at V and 11 bases at J, leaving 16 bases unmatched. The CDR3 loop reads CASSLALAGYHWGEQYF. CDR3 sequence (DNA): TGTGCCAGCAGCTTGGCCCTAGCGGGATACCATTGGGGCGAGCAGTATTTT.

With respect to this clone: Other DNA variants within this sample encode the same CDR3. The chain carries TRBV11-2 and TRBJ2-7; 7 positions match TRBD2. The CDR3 totals 15 residues. J gave up 2 bases and V 1 base, and 5 bases lay outside the gene matches. CDR1 is SGHAT, CDR2 FQNNGV, per germline. CDR3 sequence (DNA): TGTGCCAGCAGCTTAGGGGCGGGAGAGCCCTACGAGCAGTACTTC. Residues: CASSLGAGEPYEQYF. The full variable domain, its missing parts supplied by reference TRBV11-2 and TRBJ2-7, is EAGVAQSPRYKIIEKRQSVAFWCNPISGHATLYWYQQILGQGPKLLIQFQNNGVVDDSQLPKDRFSAERLKGVDSTLKIQPAKLEDSAVYLCASSLGAGEPYEQYFGPGTRLTVT.

The gene calls are TRBV4-3 and TRBJ2-3; D uncertain. The germline V gene has CDR1 LGHNA and CDR2 YSLEER. The CDR3 has 12 residues. With 0 bases removed from V and 6 bases from J, the gap between germline ends came to 4 bases. CDR3 region: CASSQDMDTQYF. Here the CDR3 DNA reads TGCGCCAGCAGCCAAGACATGGATACGCAGTATTTT.

The chain has TRBV11-2 and TRBJ2-7; maybe TRBD2 (6 bases). CDR3 length equals 14 residues. V shed 8 bases and J shed 2 bases, with 16 bases lying between them. Germline-derived CDR1 and CDR2 are SGHAT and FQNNGV. Here the CDR3 DNA reads TGTGCCAGCTCCCTAGCGCCGGGGCCCTACGAGCAGTACTTC. Amino acid sequence: CASSLAPGPYEQYF.

This chain connects TRBV28 to TRBJ2-5; D gene ambiguous. There are 13 residues in the CDR3. With 2 bases removed from V and 5 bases from J, the gap between germline ends came to 9 bases. In germline, CDR1 is MDHEN, CDR2 SYDVKM. The CDR3 DNA is TGTGCCAGCAGTTTAACAAGTGGGGAGACCCAGTACTTC. Translation: CASSLTSGETQYF.

This clone was found once. This rearrangement joins TRBV29-1 to TRBJ2-7; D is perhaps TRBD2 (7 bases). Germline CDR1 is SQVTM and CDR2 is ANQGSEA. Trimming removed 5 bases at V and 5 bases at J, with 13 bases between. The CDR3 loop spans 12 amino acids. CDR3 in DNA: TGCAGCGTTCCCTGGGGGGGCAACGAGCAGTACTTC. This translates into CSVPWGGNEQYF.

Comment on this clone: A single base separates this from a much larger clone, so it may be a read error. V usage is TRBV7-7 and J usage is TRBJ2-7; D unresolved. Germline CDR1 and CDR2: SSHAT and FNYEAQ (reference sequence). V dropped 5 bases and J dropped 3 bases, with 5 bases sitting between them. The CDR3 has 11 amino acids. CDR3 region: CASSPFYEQYF. In DNA, the CDR3 is TGTGCCAGCAGCCCGTTCTACGAGCAGTACTTC.

This clone was observed a handful of times. Other DNA sequences in the sample encode the same CDR3. Here the CDR3 reads CASSLGTPEAFF. CDR3 sequence (DNA): TGTGCCAGCAGCCTCGGGACACCTGAAGCTTTCTTT. The V gene is TRBV7-9, the J gene TRBJ1-1, with a tentative D call TRBD1 (6 bases). Germline V lookup: CDR1 SEHNR, CDR2 FQNEAQ (reference sequence). The V gene lost 5 bases and the J gene lost 6 bases, with 10 bases spanning the gap. This CDR3 comprises 12 residues.

The gene calls are TRBV28 and TRBJ1-5; tentatively, D is TRBD1 (5 bases). The ends were cut back, 7 bases at V and 2 bases at J, with 15 bases in the middle. This CDR3 is 15 amino acids long. Germline CDR1 is MDHEN and CDR2 is SYDVKM. The CDR3 region has the DNA TGTGCCAGCAACCTAGGGGTCGAAGGCAATCAGCCCCAGCATTTT. Amino acids: CASNLGVEGNQPQHF. The full variable domain, its missing parts supplied by reference TRBV28 and TRBJ1-5, is DVKVTQSSRYLVKRTGEKVFLECVQDMDHENMFWYRQDPGLGLRLIYFSYDVKMKEKGDIPEGYSVSREKKERFSLILESASTNQTSMYLCASNLGVEGNQPQHFGDGTRLSIL.

As to this clone: At the DNA level, this CDR3 is encoded by other sequences in the same sample as well. V is TRBV27 and J is TRBJ2-2; D gene uncertain. CDR1 is MNHEY and CDR2 is SMNVEV in the germline V gene (reference sequence). Trimming removed 3 bases from V and 4 bases from J, with 3 bases in between. There are 12 residues in the CDR3. DNA of the CDR3: TGTGCCAGCAGTTTGGGCACCGGGGAGCTGTTTTTT. Translation: CASSLGTGELFF.

J is TRBJ2-1 and V is TRBV9; 11 bases match TRBD2. There are 18 residues in the CDR3. CDR1 is SGDLS, CDR2 YYNGEE, per germline. The junction had 9 bases not matched to a gene; V was cut back by 1 base and J by 3 bases. The CDR3 spells CASSVSQTSGVIYNEQFF. In nucleotides, the CDR3 is TGTGCCAGCAGCGTATCCCAGACTAGCGGGGTGATCTACAATGAGCAGTTCTTC.

This clone was found once. The J gene is TRBJ2-5, the V gene TRBV6-5; 9 nucleotides match TRBD2. V gave up 2 bases and J gave up 5 bases; unmatched junction bases: 6. This CDR3 contains 15 residues. Germline lookup yields CDR1 MNHEY and CDR2 SVGAGI. CDR3 amino acids: CASSYGLAFGETQYF. In nucleotides, the CDR3 is TGTGCCAGCAGTTACGGACTAGCGTTTGGGGAGACCCAGTACTTC.

The chain couples TRBV7-9 to TRBJ2-7; TRBD1 agrees at 7 bases. The CDR3 consists of 15 residues. Germline V lookup: CDR1 SEHNR, CDR2 FQNEAQ (reference sequence). The V and J ends lost 0 bases and 2 bases, in that order; junction bases with no gene match: 4. In DNA, the CDR3 is TGTGCCAGCAGCTTAGCGCAGGGGGATACCTACGAGCAGTACTTC. This sequence encodes CASSLAQGDTYEQYF.

The chain uses TRBV27 and TRBJ2-1; D is unclear. V lost 2 bases and J 10 bases, leaving 15 bases between the germline ends. CDR1 and CDR2 (germline): MNHEY, SMNVEV (reference sequence). The CDR3 runs 14 residues. The CDR3 coding sequence is TGTGCCAGCAGTTTACTTGGTAGCTTAGGGGAGCAGTTCTTC. Translated: CASSLLGSLGEQFF.

V usage is TRBV30 and J usage is TRBJ2-7, with 12 bases that match TRBD1. This CDR3 comprises 14 residues. Germline assignment: CDR1 GTSNPN and CDR2 SVGIG (reference sequence). The DNA of the CDR3 is TGTGCGTACGAGGGACAGGGGGCGACCTACGAGCAGTACTTC. Translated, it gives CAYEGQGATYEQYF.

The chain links TRBV5-4 to TRBJ1-4; D call uncertain. Germline CDR1 is SGHNT and CDR2 is YYREEE (reference sequence). This CDR3 comprises 14 residues. V lost 0 bases, J lost 5 bases, and 8 bases lay in between. The CDR3 coding sequence is TGTGCCAGCAGCTTGGGGCAGATAAATGAAAAACTGTTTTTT. Translation: CASSLGQINEKLFF.